What follows are 26 T cell receptor beta chains derived from one specimen sequenced in a study of shared clonotypes between healthy human individuals. Sequencing used immunoSEQ multiplex PCR; TCRdb keeps in-frame clones, though not all of them. The repertoire holds 1.5 million to 2.5 million clones, about 95% seen once, with approximately 1.2% in the top ten. Positively selected for CCR7, the CD45RO-negative cells used as naive CD8 cells excluded terminally differentiated effector memory CD45RA+ cells. What was sequenced was naive CD8+ T cells sorted from blood. The source of these receptors is a young man in good health.

This rearrangement joins TRBV5-4 to TRBJ2-3, with a weak D call TRBD2 (6 bases). The CDR3 is 14 residues long. Germline V gives CDR1 SGHNT, CDR2 YYREEE (reference sequence). With 6 bases removed from V and 5 bases from J, the gap between germline ends came to 16 bases. CDR3 loop: CASTFGGSGDTQYF. The CDR3 region has the DNA TGTGCCAGCACTTTTGGGGGGTCAGGAGATACGCAGTATTTT.

The chain couples TRBV7-9 to TRBJ2-5; D uncertain. Germline-derived CDR1 and CDR2 are SEHNR and FQNEAQ (reference sequence). V lost 5 bases, J lost 1 base, and 17 bases lay in between. The CDR3 loop spans 16 amino acids. CDR3 nucleotide sequence: TGTGCCAGCAGCCAAGACTCCTTCCGCGCCCAAGAGACCCAGTACTTC. This sequence encodes CASSQDSFRAQETQYF.

The rearrangement joins TRBV7-2 to TRBJ2-7; D possibly corresponds to TRBD1 (5 bases). V was cut by 5 bases and J by 5 bases, with 19 bases left in between. This CDR3 has 15 residues. Germline CDR1 SGHTA, CDR2 FQGNSA. CDR3 amino acids: CASSVPGSLGDEQYF. The CDR3 DNA reads TGTGCCAGCAGCGTCCCCGGAAGCCTAGGGGACGAGCAGTACTTC.

The rearrangement links TRBV5-1 to TRBJ2-1; 12 nucleotides line up with TRBD2. The germline CDR1 and CDR2 sequences are SGHRS and YFSETQ. The junction had 9 bases not matched to a gene; V was cut back by 2 bases and J by 3 bases. The CDR3 runs 18 residues. In DNA, the CDR3 is TGCGCCAGCAGCTTCCCTCTTGGACTAGCGGGGAACTACAATGAGCAGTTCTTC. Amino acid sequence: CASSFPLGLAGNYNEQFF.

The rearrangement links TRBV19 to TRBJ2-1; possible D gene TRBD2, 6 bases. Looked up from germline, CDR1 is LNHDA and CDR2 is SQIVND (reference sequence). The CDR3 length is 13 residues. Trimming removed 6 bases at V and 10 bases at J, with 16 bases between. The CDR3 sequence is CASSGTSLWEQFF. The CDR3 nucleotides read TGTGCCAGTAGCGGTACTAGCTTATGGGAGCAGTTCTTC.

The chain couples TRBV4-1 to TRBJ2-3; 11 nucleotides match TRBD1. The CDR3 extends over 16 amino acids. Trimming removed 4 bases from V and 5 bases from J; junction bases left unmatched: 8. Germline-derived CDR1 and CDR2 are MGHRA and YSYEKL. The CDR3 sequence: CASSRPGTGGGDTQYF. CDR3 DNA: TGCGCCAGCAGCCGTCCCGGGACAGGGGGAGGAGATACGCAGTATTTT.

Of note for this clone: The sample holds other DNA sequences that translate to the same CDR3. V gene TRBV4-1 combines with J gene TRBJ2-7; TRBD1 might be the D (5 bases). This CDR3 region has 14 residues. The germline gives CDR1 MGHRA, CDR2 YSYEKL. The ends were cut back, 1 base at V and 3 bases at J, with 10 bases in the middle. The CDR3 reads CASSQVQGVYEQYF. CDR3 coding DNA: TGCGCCAGCAGCCAAGTCCAGGGTGTCTACGAGCAGTACTTC.

The chain uses TRBV27 and TRBJ2-7; no firm D call. Between the trimmed V and J ends, which lost 0 bases and 3 bases, there was a span of 12 bases. CDR1 MNHEY and CDR2 SMNVEV come from the germline V gene (reference sequence). CDR3 size: 15 residues. The CDR3, as DNA: TGTGCCAGCAGTTTATCGATAGGCTTAAACTACGAGCAGTACTTC. Translation: CASSLSIGLNYEQYF.

The chain is built from TRBV27 and TRBJ1-2; D possibly corresponds to TRBD1 (5 bases). V lost 2 bases and J lost 4, with 14 bases in between. Germline V gene sequence: CDR1 MNHEY, CDR2 SMNVEV (reference sequence). The CDR3 loop spans 15 amino acids. CDR3 protein: CASSLSNEGSYGYTF. DNA of the CDR3: TGTGCCAGCAGTTTAAGTAACGAGGGGAGCTATGGCTACACCTTC.

This chain joins TRBV6-5 and TRBJ2-7; 11 nucleotides match TRBD2. V trimming: 5 bases; J trimming: 3 bases; junction bases outside the gene matches: 6. Germline loops: CDR1 MNHEY, CDR2 SVGAGI. The CDR3 sequence is 15 residues long. The CDR3 DNA reads as TGTGCCAGCAGTGCCGTAGCGGGAGGGCTCTACGAGCAGTACTTC. It is translated as CASSAVAGGLYEQYF.

In the case of this clone: Other DNA sequences of this sample code for an identical CDR3. This rearrangement joins TRBV7-9 to TRBJ2-2; TRBD2 matches at 10 bases. This CDR3 spans 16 amino acids. Germline V gives CDR1 SEHNR, CDR2 FQNEAQ (reference sequence). V shed 5 bases, J shed 3 bases, and the junction held 6 bases outside the gene matches. CDR3 sequence reads: CASSPRLAGYTGELFF. CDR3 in DNA: TGTGCCAGCAGCCCCCGACTAGCGGGTTACACCGGGGAGCTGTTTTTT.

The CDR3 spells CASNRDGSYEQYF. The CDR3 coding sequence is TGTGCCAGCAATCGGGACGGGTCCTACGAGCAGTACTTC. The genes are TRBV28 and TRBJ2-7, with D perhaps assigned TRBD1 or TRBD2 (5 bases each). Germline lookup yields CDR1 MDHEN and CDR2 SYDVKM. The V and J ends lost 7 bases and 1 base respectively, with 11 bases between them. This CDR3 spans 13 amino acids.

This clone was seen a handful of times. Its ends do not fully match the called genes, so a read error is possible. The rearrangement links TRBV7-7 to TRBJ1-1, with a possible D match to TRBD1 (5 bases). This CDR3 has 13 residues. Germline lookup yields CDR1 SSHAT and CDR2 FNYEAQ (reference sequence). CDR3 sequence reads: CASSGGIDTEAFF. In nucleotides, the CDR3 is TGTGCTAGCAGTGGGGGGATTGACACTGAAGCTTTCTTT.

This clone was picked up one time. The rearrangement uses TRBV29-1 and TRBJ2-7; D perhaps matches TRBD1 (5 bases). V was pared by 4 bases and J by 0 bases, with 13 bases between. CDR3 length equals 14 residues. Germline V gene lookup returns CDR1 SQVTM and CDR2 ANQGSEA. CDR3 in amino acids: CSVVGQYSSYEQYF. DNA for the CDR3: TGCAGCGTTGTGGGGCAGTATAGCTCCTACGAGCAGTACTTC.

The chain joins TRBV6-6 to TRBJ2-3; D is unclear. The CDR3 is 13 amino acids. V was pared by 5 bases and J by 5 bases, with 11 bases between. Germline V gives CDR1 MNHNY, CDR2 SVGAGI (reference sequence). The CDR3 region is CASSNSGLDTQYF. The CDR3 nucleotides read TGTGCCAGCAGTAATTCGGGTTTAGATACGCAGTATTTT.

The chain uses TRBV4-3 and TRBJ2-1; TRBD2 aligns across 7 bases. J gave up 0 bases and V 3 bases, and 8 bases lay outside the gene matches. Germline CDR1 is LGHNA and CDR2 is YSLEER. The CDR3 is 17 amino acids. CDR3 sequence reads: CASSQRVGGSSYNEQFF. DNA for the CDR3: TGCGCCAGCAGCCAGAGAGTTGGCGGGAGCTCCTACAATGAGCAGTTCTTC.

The V gene is TRBV5-6, the J gene TRBJ2-7; no firm D call. Trimming took 0 bases from V and 0 from J, leaving 13 bases between them. CDR3 length: 16 residues. Germline values: CDR1 SGHDT, CDR2 YYEEEE. CDR3 nucleotide sequence: TGTGCCAGCAGCTTGGATAGGGAACTTATCTCCTACGAGCAGTACTTC. Its protein product is CASSLDRELISYEQYF. Filled out from reference TRBV5-6 and TRBJ2-7, the complete variable domain reads DAGVTQSPTHLIKTRGQQVTLRCSPKSGHDTVSWYQQALGQGPQFIFQYYEEEERQRGNFPDRFSGHQFPNYSSELNVNALLLGDSALYLCASSLDRELISYEQYFGPGTRLTVT.

V usage is TRBV27 and J usage is TRBJ1-5, with a weak D call TRBD1 (5 bases). This CDR3 has 18 amino acids. Germline V gene data show CDR1 as MNHEY and CDR2 as SMNVEV (reference sequence). V was clipped by 6 bases and J by 0 bases, with 21 bases between them. In DNA, the CDR3 is TGTGCCAGCAGCCTCCTAACACCCCAGGGTAATAGCAATCAGCCCCAGCATTTT. This gives the protein CASSLLTPQGNSNQPQHF.

The rearrangement links TRBV7-9 to TRBJ2-6; tentatively, D is TRBD1 (6 bases). Germline V gene lookup returns CDR1 SEHNR and CDR2 FQNEAQ (reference sequence). This CDR3 has 17 residues. V was clipped by 4 bases and J by 0 bases, with 13 bases between them. CDR3 loop: CASSSGTRNSGANVLTF. The CDR3 DNA reads TGTGCCAGCAGCTCGGGGACACGGAACTCTGGGGCCAACGTCCTGACTTTC.

A note on this clone: At the DNA level, this CDR3 is encoded by other sequences in the same sample as well. The chain is built from TRBV7-9 and TRBJ2-5, with D uncertain. CDR1 is SEHNR, CDR2 FQNEAQ, per germline (reference sequence). The CDR3 length is 13 residues. V dropped 5 bases and J dropped 4 bases, with 11 bases sitting between them. As DNA, the CDR3 is TGTGCCAGCAGCCCACCTCTAGGAGAGACCCAGTACTTC. This translates into CASSPPLGETQYF. Drawing the rest from reference TRBV7-9 and TRBJ2-5, the complete variable domain is DTGVSQNPRHKITKRGQNVTFRCDPISEHNRLYWYRQTLGQGPEFLTYFQNEAQLEKSRLLSDRFSAERPKGSFSTLEIQRTEQGDSAMYLCASSPPLGETQYFGPGTRLLVL.

This chain uses TRBV7-9 with TRBJ2-3; TRBD2 matches at 14 bases. V trimming: 5 bases; J trimming: 6 bases; junction bases outside the gene matches: 7. Germline V CDR1 and CDR2: SEHNR, FQNEAQ (reference sequence). This CDR3 has 16 amino acids. CDR3: CASSPPGTSGSDTQYF. CDR3 nucleotide sequence: TGTGCCAGCAGCCCGCCCGGGACTAGCGGGAGTGATACGCAGTATTTT.

About this clone itself: Other DNA sequences of this sample code for an identical CDR3. The CDR3 reads CASSLAGGEQYF. The CDR3 nucleotides are TGCGCCAGCAGCTTGGCGGGGGGCGAGCAGTACTTC. The chain employs TRBV5-1 and TRBJ2-7; 7 nucleotides agree with TRBD2. The germline V gene encodes CDR1 SGHRS and CDR2 YFSETQ. Germline trimming cut 0 bases from V and 6 bases from J; bases unmatched to any gene: 0. This CDR3 contains 12 residues.

V usage is TRBV7-6 and J usage is TRBJ2-7, with D perhaps TRBD1 (5 bases). V was clipped by 2 bases and J by 3 bases, with 11 bases between them. The germline V gene encodes CDR1 SGHVS and CDR2 FNYEAQ. This CDR3 has 14 amino acids. The CDR3 reads CASSLRGEFYEQYF. The CDR3, as DNA: TGTGCCAGCAGCTTAAGGGGCGAATTCTACGAGCAGTACTTC.

For this clone: Other DNA sequences within the sample encode an identical CDR3. The chain combines TRBV27 with TRBJ1-6, with D possibly matching TRBD1 (5 bases). Trimming removed 7 bases at V and 5 bases at J, with 15 bases between. This CDR3 contains 15 residues. Germline V lookup: CDR1 MNHEY, CDR2 SMNVEV (reference sequence). CDR3 in amino acids: CASTLGGLNNSPLHF. In DNA, the CDR3 is TGTGCCAGCACCCTCGGGGGACTTAATAATTCACCCCTCCACTTT.

The V and J genes are TRBV6-1 and TRBJ1-2; D perhaps matches TRBD1 (5 bases). The germline CDR1 and CDR2 sequences are MNHNS and SASEGT. The CDR3 is made up of 14 amino acids. Between the trimmed V and J ends, which lost 2 bases and 4 bases, there was a span of 11 bases. The CDR3 protein is CASSEFGGSYGYTF. The CDR3 region has the DNA TGTGCCAGCAGTGAATTCGGGGGGTCCTATGGCTACACCTTC.

Regarding this clone: Other DNA variants within this sample encode the same CDR3. V gene TRBV27 combines with J gene TRBJ2-7; D possibly corresponds to TRBD1 (5 bases). The V gene lost 0 bases and the J gene lost 5 bases, with 5 bases spanning the gap. Germline-derived CDR1 and CDR2 are MNHEY and SMNVEV (reference sequence). CDR3 length: 12 residues. CDR3 DNA: TGTGCCAGCAGTTTATCAGGGGACGAGCAGTACTTC. It codes for CASSLSGDEQYF.